The present TCR beta chain was sequenced within a study of glioma-infiltrating T cells. This clonotype occurred a few times. The antigen is unknown. The iRepertoire nested amplicon-rescue multiplex PCR amplified TCR alpha and beta CDR3s from RNA. For one-step reverse transcription and amplification, about 90-450 ng of tissue mRNA or PBMC total RNA was used. TCRdb fed the multiplex PCR reads into MiXCR, producing one record per CDR3 protein. The table lists 110,000 or so distinct CDR3 sequences, under 30% of them singletons. Trimming took off 6 bases at V and 8 bases at J, with 8 bases between the two ends. The V gene's germline CDR1 is LGHNA and CDR2 YSLEER. There are 11 residues in the CDR3. Study-wide findings and caveats: Above-expected tissue-blood divergence occurred in all gliomas, most in low-grade ones. CDR3 overlap between tissue and blood was very small.

The TCR comes from a human donor with low-grade glioma or glioblastoma, undergoing nonglioma brain surgery, or in good health (not recorded which). This sequence joins TRBV4-3 and TRBJ2-4; D unresolved. The source material was glioma tissue, nonneoplastic brain tissue, or PBMCs (not recorded which). CDR3 nucleotide sequence: TGCGCCAGCAGAGAGGCGGACATTCAGTACTTC. It encodes CASREADIQYF.